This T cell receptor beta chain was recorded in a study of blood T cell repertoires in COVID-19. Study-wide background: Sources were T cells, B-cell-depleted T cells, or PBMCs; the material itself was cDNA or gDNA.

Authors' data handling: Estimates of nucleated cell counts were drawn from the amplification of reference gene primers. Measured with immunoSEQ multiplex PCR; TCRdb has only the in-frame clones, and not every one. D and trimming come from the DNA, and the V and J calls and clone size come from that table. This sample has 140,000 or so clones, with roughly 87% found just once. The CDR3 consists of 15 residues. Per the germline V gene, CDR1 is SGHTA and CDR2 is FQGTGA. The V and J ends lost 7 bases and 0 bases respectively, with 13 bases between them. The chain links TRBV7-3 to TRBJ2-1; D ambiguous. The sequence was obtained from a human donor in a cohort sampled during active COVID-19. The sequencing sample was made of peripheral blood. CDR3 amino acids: CASTFEVSSYNEQFF. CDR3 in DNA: TGTGCCAGCACCTTCGAAGTTAGCTCCTACAATGAGCAGTTCTTC. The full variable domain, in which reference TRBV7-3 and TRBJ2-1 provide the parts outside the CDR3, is GAGVSQTPSNKVTEKGKYVELRCDPISGHTALYWYRQSLGQGPEFLIYFQGTGAADDSGLPNDRFFAVRPEGSVSTLKIQRTERGDSAVYLCASTFEVSSYNEQFFGPGTRLTVL.